The text below deals with one T cell receptor beta chain. Its antigen is as yet unknown. At one boundary the junction diverges from the germline segment, which might be a read error. PCR primers comprised 60 Vbeta and 13 Jbeta primers. Sequenced by immunoSEQ multiplex PCR; TCRdb stores in-frame clones only, minus some. The data hold around 220,000 clones, with approximately 70% observed a single time. The sample originates from a study of cytomegalovirus exposure and HLA in healthy donors. Study-wide results and caveats: DRB1 showed the most TCR associations and HLA-C the fewest in a later analysis, as rates varied by HLA locus.

The CDR3 covers 12 residues. CDR1 SEHNR and CDR2 FQNEAQ come from the germline V gene (reference sequence). The sequence came from a woman aged 25 to 39 in good health and CMV-seronegative. This chain uses TRBV7-9 with TRBJ1-2, with TRBD1 as a possible D gene (6 bases). Sequencing was done on a sample of PBMCs. The DNA of the CDR3 is TGTTCCAGCAGCTTAGAAGGGGGGGGGTCTACCTTC. This translates into CSSSLEGGGSTF.